A single T cell receptor (beta chain) is shown here with its context. The antigen is unknown. Germline trimming cut 6 bases from V and 3 bases from J; bases unmatched to any gene: 5. The germline V gene has CDR1 MNHEY and CDR2 SVGAGI. This CDR3 has 14 residues. Here immunoSEQ multiplex PCR was the method, and the copy in TCRdb shows in-frame clones only, minus some. The profile covers around 120,000 clones, with 85% to 90% appearing a single time and around 30% taken by the ten largest. This sample stems from a study of T cell responses to AZD1222 COVID-19 vaccine. Study in general: Second doses were pooled across both intervals (about 4 or about 12 weeks).

Study outcomes and limitations: Donor demographics were predominantly white British with a female majority; clonal diversity may be underestimated. In all cases, repertoires were sampled only after the peak T cell response. Baseline antibody screening turned up just five to seven seropositive AZD1222 recipients.

The chain employs TRBV6-5 and TRBJ2-7; 10 bases are shared with TRBD1. The receptor comes from an adult in good health. Sequenced here: peripheral blood, sampled on day 0 of AZD1222 vaccination. Here the CDR3 reads CASSLRDRGYEQYF. The CDR3 coding sequence is TGTGCCAGCAGCCTCCGGGACAGGGGCTACGAGCAGTACTTC.